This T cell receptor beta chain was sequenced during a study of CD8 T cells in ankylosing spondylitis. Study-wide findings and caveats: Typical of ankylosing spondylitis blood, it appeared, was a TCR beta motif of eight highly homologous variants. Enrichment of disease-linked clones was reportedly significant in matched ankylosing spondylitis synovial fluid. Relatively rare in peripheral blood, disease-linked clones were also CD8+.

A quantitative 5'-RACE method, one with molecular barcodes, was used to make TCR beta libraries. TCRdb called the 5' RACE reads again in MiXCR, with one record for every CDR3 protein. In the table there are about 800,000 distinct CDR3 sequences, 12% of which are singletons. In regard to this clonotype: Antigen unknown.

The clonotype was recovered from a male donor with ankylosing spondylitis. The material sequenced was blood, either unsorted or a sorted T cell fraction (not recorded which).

CDR3 DNA: TGTGCCAGCAGCCCCGGGACAGAGCAAGAGACCCAGTACTTC. Protein: CASSPGTEQETQYF. The V call is TRBV7-8, the J call TRBJ2-5; 7 bases line up with TRBD1. The ends lost 5 bases at V and 2 bases at J; junction bases unmatched: 5. The CDR3 contains 14 residues. Germline lookup yields CDR1 SGHVS and CDR2 FQNEAQ.